The 9 T cell receptor beta chains below were found in one sample sequenced in a study of blood T cell repertoires in COVID-19. Clones were sequenced by immunoSEQ multiplex PCR, and TCRdb holds only the in-frame ones, with some missing. The sample carries 76,000 or so clones, roughly 90% recorded once. Source material: peripheral blood. The origin of the receptors is a man at least 80 years old in a cohort sampled during active COVID-19.

The chain couples TRBV19 to TRBJ1-1, with 9 positions matching TRBD1. The CDR3 is 16 residues long. In germline, CDR1 is LNHDA, CDR2 SQIVND (reference sequence). V shed 5 bases, J shed 1 base, and the junction held 8 bases outside the gene matches. CDR3 residues: CASSDNRGRSNTEAFF. CDR3 bases: TGTGCCAGTAGTGATAACAGGGGGCGGTCGAACACTGAAGCTTTCTTT.

The gene calls are TRBV27 and TRBJ2-5, with D possibly TRBD1 on 6 matching bases. The V end was cut by 8 bases, the J end by 4 bases, with 8 bases between. Looked up from germline, CDR1 is MNHEY and CDR2 is SMNVEV (reference sequence). The CDR3 totals 11 residues. The CDR3 loop reads CASGGGETQYF. The CDR3, as DNA: TGTGCCAGCGGGGGCGGAGAGACCCAGTACTTC.

The gene calls are TRBV23-1 and TRBJ1-2, with TRBD1 matching 8 bases. TRBV23-1 is identified as an open reading frame with a role that is uncertain. V was pared by 6 bases and J by 9 bases, with 6 bases of the junction left unmatched. CDR3 size: 12 residues. Written as DNA, the CDR3 is TGCGCCAGCAGAAACACAGGGGGACGCTACACCTTC. Its protein product is CASRNTGGRYTF.

The chain combines TRBV27 with TRBJ1-1, with D unclear. Trimming cost V 3 bases and J 4 bases, with 12 bases left between them. The CDR3 spans 14 residues. Germline V gives CDR1 MNHEY, CDR2 SMNVEV (reference sequence). CDR3 sequence (DNA): TGTGCCAGCAGTTTTTCGGGAATGAGCACTGAAGCTTTCTTT. It is translated as CASSFSGMSTEAFF.

The chain is built from TRBV3-1 (or the pseudogene TRBV3-2) and TRBJ2-5; D remains ambiguous. The CDR3 has 11 amino acids. V shed 8 bases and J shed 5 bases, with 9 bases lying between them. From germline, CDR1 is LGHDT and CDR2 YNNKEL (reference sequence). CDR3 DNA sequence: TGTGCCAGCGGTCTCGAGGAGACCCAGTACTTC. As protein: CASGLEETQYF.

The rearrangement uses TRBV27 and TRBJ1-1; the match to TRBD1 covers 9 bases. V was clipped by 4 bases and J by 4 bases; unmatched bases: 7. The length of the CDR3 is 15 residues. CDR1 MNHEY and CDR2 SMNVEV come from the germline V gene (reference sequence). For the CDR3, the DNA is TGTGCCAGCAGTTCCCCGACAGGGGGAATCACTGAAGCTTTCTTT. Its translation: CASSSPTGGITEAFF.

The chain is built from TRBV2 and TRBJ2-2; 12 bases agree with TRBD1. Germline trimming cut 6 bases from V and 4 bases from J; bases unmatched to any gene: 6. The germline CDR1 and CDR2 sequences are SNHLY and FYNNEI. The CDR3 sequence is 16 residues long. The CDR3 sequence is CASREGTGGFTGELFF. CDR3 sequence (DNA): TGTGCCAGCAGGGAGGGGACAGGGGGCTTCACCGGGGAGCTGTTTTTT.

This clone has just one count. This rearrangement joins TRBV5-4 to TRBJ2-7, with TRBD2 matching over 10 bases. The CDR3 extends over 16 amino acids. With V trimmed by 2 bases and J by 5 bases, 10 bases remained unmatched. The germline V gene encodes CDR1 SGHNT and CDR2 YYREEE (reference sequence). In nucleotides, the CDR3 is TGTGCCAGCAGCTTCGCCGATAGCGGGGGGAATAACGAGCAGTACTTC. This gives the protein CASSFADSGGNNEQYF.

The CDR3 DNA sequence: TGTGCCAGCAGCCAGGCGGGGCGCCCCTATGGCTACACCTTC. Its translation: CASSQAGRPYGYTF. The chain joins TRBV3-1 (or the pseudogene TRBV3-2) to TRBJ1-2, with a weak D call TRBD1 (5 bases). This CDR3 spans 14 amino acids. CDR1 is LGHDT and CDR2 is YNNKEL in the germline V gene (reference sequence). Trimming cost V 3 bases and J 4 bases, with 12 bases left between them.